This TCR beta chain was sequenced in a study of OX40 agonist ivuxolimab in advanced cancers. The overall study: Mean age around 64 years, range roughly 20 to 85; roughly 80% male. Study conclusions and caveats: Some of the nonresponding patients also showed low levels of normalized T-cell clonal expansion.

Regarding this clone: The antigen is unknown.

Sequenced by immunoSEQ multiplex PCR; TCRdb stores in-frame clones only, minus some. The table lists around 62,000 clones, approximately 82% of them singletons, with around 1.6% in the top ten. Trimming took off 3 bases at V and 1 base at J, with 16 bases between the two ends. CDR3 length: 16 residues. CDR1 is SGHRS, CDR2 YFSETQ, per germline. Sequencing used CD4+ or CD8+ T cells sorted from blood, obtained in a trial of the OX40 agonist ivuxolimab. This chain connects TRBV5-1 to TRBJ2-5; a weak D match, TRBD2 (6 bases). The clonotype was recovered from an adult with an advanced solid tumor such as melanoma, head and neck, liver or kidney cancer. Here the CDR3 DNA reads TGCGCCAGCAGCTCCACCCCCGGCGGGGTCCAAGAGACCCAGTACTTC. It yields the protein CASSSTPGGVQETQYF. Combining the CDR3 with reference TRBV5-1 and TRBJ2-5 gives the whole variable domain KAGVTQTPRYLIKTRGQQVTLSCSPISGHRSVSWYQQTPGQGLQFLFEYFSETQRNKGNFPGRFSGRQFSNSRSEMNVSTLELGDSALYLCASSSTPGGVQETQYFGPGTRLLVL.